This T cell receptor (beta chain) was sequenced during a study of CD8 T cells in Susac syndrome. Controls were age- and sex-matched healthy donors. The CDR3 contains 14 residues. V shed 2 bases and J shed 2 bases, with 10 bases lying between them. Germline CDR1 reads MDHEN; CDR2 reads SYDVKM. cDNA came from around 0.5 to 1 ug RNA primed by random hexamers. Amplification of TCR beta CDR3 spanned 54 Vbeta and 13 Jbeta via immunoSEQ multiplex PCR. TCRdb re-derived calls from the immunoSEQ multiplex PCR reads in MiXCR, one entry per CDR3 protein. Among around 190,000 distinct CDR3 sequences, 95% were seen once, and the ten largest hold approximately 0.1%.

The chain employs TRBV28 and TRBJ2-7; possible D gene TRBD1, 5 bases. Material for sequencing was CD4+ T cells from PBMCs. The source is a human donor in good health. CDR3: CASSLTAGTYEQYV. The CDR3 nucleotides are TGTGCCAGCAGTTTAACCGCAGGGACCTACGAGCAGTACGTC.